This passage covers 20 T cell receptor beta chains from one sample sequenced in a study of cytomegalovirus exposure and HLA in healthy donors. Primers: 60 Vbeta forward and 13 Jbeta reverse. Assay used: immunoSEQ multiplex PCR; TCRdb lists only in-frame clones, some missing. The sample has 100,000 to 150,000 clones. Sequencing was carried out using PBMCs. The source of these receptors is a man between 40 and 49 years old in good health and CMV-seronegative.

The chain links TRBV9 to TRBJ2-1, with 8 nucleotides matching TRBD1. This CDR3 is built from 15 residues. With V trimmed by 3 bases and J by 8 bases, 10 bases remained unmatched. Germline V gives CDR1 SGDLS, CDR2 YYNGEE. The CDR3 bases are TGTGCCAGCAGCGGGGCGGACAGGGCTTTGGATGAGCAGTTCTTC. The encoded protein is CASSGADRALDEQFF.

The V and J genes are TRBV4-1 and TRBJ2-3, with 12 bases that match TRBD2. Germline CDR1 MGHRA, CDR2 YSYEKL. The V and J ends lost 1 base and 4 bases, in that order; junction bases with no gene match: 9. The CDR3 is 18 amino acids. CDR3 sequence: CASSQGLAGALWADTQYF. CDR3 sequence (DNA): TGCGCCAGCAGCCAAGGACTAGCGGGAGCCCTGTGGGCAGATACGCAGTATTTT.

This sequence joins TRBV9 and TRBJ2-1; 7 bases agree with TRBD2. CDR1 is SGDLS, CDR2 YYNGEE, per germline. There are 14 residues in the CDR3. V trimming: 4 bases; J trimming: 5 bases; junction bases outside the gene matches: 6. CDR3 residues: CASSSPAGDNEQFF. CDR3 DNA sequence: TGTGCCAGCAGCTCCCCCGCGGGAGACAATGAGCAGTTCTTC.

The rearrangement links TRBV28 to TRBJ2-1; 9 bases are a match to TRBD2. Germline CDR1 MDHEN, CDR2 SYDVKM. This CDR3 contains 16 residues. The J segment lost 4 bases and the V segment lost 5 bases, leaving 9 bases of the junction unmatched. The CDR3 loop is CASSVQTSGRYNEQFF. The CDR3 nucleotides read TGTGCCAGCAGTGTACAGACTAGCGGACGTTACAATGAGCAGTTCTTC.

The genes are TRBV21-1 and TRBJ2-2; the D call of TRBD2 is as the table states it, not checked on the DNA. TRBV21-1 is marked as a pseudogene. This CDR3 has 19 amino acids. CDR3 nucleotide sequence: TGTGCCAGCAGCAAAGACCGAGAGACTAGCGGGAGTGACACCGGGGAGCTGTTTTTT. It yields the protein CASSKDRETSGSDTGELFF.

This chain links TRBV11-2 with TRBJ2-6, with D perhaps TRBD1 (5 bases). CDR1 is SGHAT, CDR2 FQNNGV, per germline. Trimming removed 0 bases at V and 3 bases at J, with 15 bases between. The CDR3 loop spans 18 amino acids. The CDR3 DNA follows: TGTGCCAGCAGCTTAGATCAGGGTAGAAAGGGTGGGGCCAACGTCCTGACTTTC. Protein product: CASSLDQGRKGGANVLTF.

The gene calls are TRBV6-1 and TRBJ1-4; TRBD1 is a possible D gene (5 bases). Germline loops: CDR1 MNHNS, CDR2 SASEGT. The V and J ends lost 8 bases and 5 bases respectively, with 9 bases between them. This CDR3 comprises 12 residues. CDR3 in DNA: TGTGCCAGCCGACGGGGGAATGAAAAACTGTTTTTT. It translates to CASRRGNEKLFF.

The chain is built from TRBV7-3 and TRBJ2-1, with 8 bases fitting TRBD2. V lost 2 bases and J lost 1; bases outside the gene matches: 4. CDR1 is SGHTA, CDR2 FQGTGA, per germline. The CDR3 has 16 amino acids. CDR3 in DNA: TGTGCCAGCAGCTTAGGGGCGGGAGGTTCCTACAATGAGCAGTTCTTC. This sequence encodes CASSLGAGGSYNEQFF.

The chain combines TRBV6-6 with TRBJ1-5, with no clear D. CDR3 size: 14 residues. V lost 6 bases to trimming and J lost 2 bases, with 11 bases between them. Germline V gene sequence: CDR1 MNHNY, CDR2 SVGAGI (reference sequence). The DNA for the CDR3 is TGTGCCAGCAGCGGAGGAAGGGGCAATCAGCCCCAGCATTTT. Protein: CASSGGRGNQPQHF.

The chain combines TRBV2 with TRBJ2-5, with D possibly matching TRBD2 (5 bases). Germline-derived CDR1 and CDR2 are SNHLY and FYNNEI. CDR3 length: 16 residues. The ends were cut back, 2 bases at V and 1 base at J, with 14 bases in the middle. The CDR3 nucleotides are TGTGCCAGCAGTGAAAAAGGAAGCGGACTCCAAGAGACCCAGTACTTC. This encodes CASSEKGSGLQETQYF.

This chain connects TRBV5-4 to TRBJ2-1; unclear D gene. This CDR3 has 13 residues. Trimming pared 3 bases from V and 7 bases from J, leaving 11 bases between. CDR1 is SGHNT and CDR2 is YYREEE in the germline V gene (reference sequence). CDR3 residues: CASSYSPRNEQFF. The CDR3 region has the DNA TGTGCCAGCAGCTACTCCCCGCGGAATGAGCAGTTCTTC. The variable domain in full, completed from reference TRBV5-4 and TRBJ2-1, reads ETGVTQSPTHLIKTRGQQVTLRCSSQSGHNTVSWYQQALGQGPQFIFQYYREEENGRGNFPPRFSGLQFPNYSSELNVNALELDDSALYLCASSYSPRNEQFFGPGTRLTVL.

The CDR3 loop reads CASSLVGDTEAFF. Written as DNA, the CDR3 is TGTGCCAGCAGCTTGGTAGGGGACACTGAAGCTTTCTTT. The rearrangement joins TRBV5-6 to TRBJ1-1, with D perhaps matching TRBD1 (5 bases). The CDR3 spans 13 residues. Looked up from germline, CDR1 is SGHDT and CDR2 is YYEEEE. V lost 0 bases, J lost 3 bases, and 6 bases lay in between.

CDR3 in amino acids: CSAKRGLTDTQYF. CDR3 sequence (DNA): TGCAGCGCGAAGAGAGGACTGACAGATACGCAGTATTTT. The chain couples TRBV29-1 to TRBJ2-3; the D gene is possibly TRBD2 (5 bases). This CDR3 comprises 13 residues. Trimming left V 7 bases short and J 3 bases short, with 14 bases between. Germline V gene data show CDR1 as SQVTM and CDR2 as ANQGSEA.

The chain couples TRBV5-5 to TRBJ1-1, with no clear D. Germline-derived CDR1 and CDR2 are SGHKS and YYEKEE (reference sequence). The ends were cut back, 2 bases at V and 1 base at J, with 9 bases in the middle. The CDR3 contains 14 residues. CDR3 residues: CASSFAGRNTEAFF. The CDR3 DNA reads TGTGCCAGCAGCTTTGCAGGCAGGAACACTGAAGCTTTCTTT.

The CDR3 DNA is TGCAGCGTCCCCCCCTCCGGGAGGCCGGGTGCAGATACGCAGTATTTT. Translated: CSVPPSGRPGADTQYF. The chain links TRBV29-1 to TRBJ2-3, with 7 bases lining up with TRBD2. The CDR3 spans 16 residues. Germline V gene sequence: CDR1 SQVTM, CDR2 ANQGSEA. Trimming removed 6 bases from V and 4 bases from J; junction bases left unmatched: 16.

The V gene is TRBV5-5, the J gene TRBJ2-7; D might be TRBD2 (6 bases). The CDR3 is made up of 15 amino acids. V was cut by 4 bases and J by 2 bases, with 16 bases left in between. Germline V gene lookup returns CDR1 SGHKS and CDR2 YYEKEE (reference sequence). CDR3 protein: CASSADRDLPYEQYF. The CDR3 DNA follows: TGTGCCAGCAGCGCGGACCGGGACTTACCCTACGAGCAGTACTTC.

The genes are TRBV5-1 and TRBJ2-1, with 9 bases fitting TRBD1. V lost 0 bases and J lost 4; bases outside the gene matches: 14. This CDR3 has 19 amino acids. The germline V gene has CDR1 SGHRS and CDR2 YFSETQ. The DNA for the CDR3 is TGCGCCAGCAGCTTGGCCCCGGGACAGGGACACAAACAGTACAATGAGCAGTTCTTC. Its protein product is CASSLAPGQGHKQYNEQFF.

The CDR3 here is CASSPVGPESEKLFF. In nucleotides, the CDR3 is TGTGCCAGCAGCCCGGTGGGCCCCGAAAGTGAAAAACTGTTTTTT. The gene calls are TRBV5-4 and TRBJ1-4, with D hard to call. The V and J ends lost 4 bases and 7 bases respectively, with 17 bases between them. Germline values: CDR1 SGHNT, CDR2 YYREEE (reference sequence). CDR3 length: 15 residues.

The J gene is TRBJ2-1, the V gene TRBV5-4; 8 bases line up with TRBD2. In germline, CDR1 is SGHNT, CDR2 YYREEE (reference sequence). The ends lost 7 bases at V and 6 bases at J; junction bases unmatched: 21. The CDR3 consists of 18 residues. The CDR3 bases are TGTGCCAGCGGAGAGACGTACTCGGGGGGGAGGAGAATCAATGAGCAGTTCTTC. Its protein is CASGETYSGGRRINEQFF. Full variable domain (rest looked up from reference TRBV5-4 and TRBJ2-1): ETGVTQSPTHLIKTRGQQVTLRCSSQSGHNTVSWYQQALGQGPQFIFQYYREEENGRGNFPPRFSGLQFPNYSSELNVNALELDDSALYLCASGETYSGGRRINEQFFGPGTRLTVL.

V is TRBV11-3 and J is TRBJ2-1; 7 bases are a match to TRBD2. V was clipped by 1 base and J by 6 bases; unmatched bases: 6. The CDR3 length is 15 residues. From germline, CDR1 is SGHNT and CDR2 YENEEA. The CDR3, as DNA: TGTGCCAGCAGCTTAGGTTGGGAGGGCGGCAATGAGCAGTTCTTC. The encoded protein is CASSLGWEGGNEQFF.